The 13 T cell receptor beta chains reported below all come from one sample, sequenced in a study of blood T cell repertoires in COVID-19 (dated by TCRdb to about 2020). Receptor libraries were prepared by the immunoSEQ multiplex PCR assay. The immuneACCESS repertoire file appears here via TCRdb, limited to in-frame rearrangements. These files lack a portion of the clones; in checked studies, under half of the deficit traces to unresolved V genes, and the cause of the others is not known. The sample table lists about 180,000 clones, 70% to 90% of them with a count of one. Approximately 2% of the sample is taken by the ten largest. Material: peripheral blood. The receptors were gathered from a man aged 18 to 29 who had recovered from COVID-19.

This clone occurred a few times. CDR3 amino acids: CASSINSPRGGGGYTF. For the CDR3, the DNA is TGTGCCAGCAGTATAAACAGTCCTCGGGGAGGTGGTGGCTACACCTTC. The genes are TRBV28 and TRBJ1-2, with no clear D. The CDR3 is 16 amino acids. V was cut by 5 bases and J by 7 bases, with 23 bases left in between. The germline V gene encodes CDR1 MDHEN and CDR2 SYDVKM.

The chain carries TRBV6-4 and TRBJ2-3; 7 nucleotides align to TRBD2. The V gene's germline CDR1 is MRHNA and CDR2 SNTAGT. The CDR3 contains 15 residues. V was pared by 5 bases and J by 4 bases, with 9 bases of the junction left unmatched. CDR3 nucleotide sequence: TGTGCCAGCAGTCTTGGGGGGGAGATGTCAGATACGCAGTATTTT. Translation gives CASSLGGEMSDTQYF.

CDR3 protein: CASSRTSGDTQYF. The CDR3 DNA is TGTGCCAGCTCACGGACTAGCGGAGATACGCAGTATTTT. The chain recombines TRBV18 with TRBJ2-3, with 10 bases that match TRBD2. CDR1 is KGHSH and CDR2 is LQKENI in the germline V gene. The V gene end was trimmed by 4 bases and the J gene end by 5 bases; junction bases not matched to a gene: 0. CDR3 length: 13 residues.

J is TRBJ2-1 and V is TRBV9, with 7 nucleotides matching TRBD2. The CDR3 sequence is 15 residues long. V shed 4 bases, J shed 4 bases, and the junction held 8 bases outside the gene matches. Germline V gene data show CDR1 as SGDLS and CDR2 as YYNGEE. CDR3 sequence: CASSMAGEVYNEQFF. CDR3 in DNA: TGTGCCAGCAGCATGGCGGGAGAGGTATACAATGAGCAGTTCTTC.

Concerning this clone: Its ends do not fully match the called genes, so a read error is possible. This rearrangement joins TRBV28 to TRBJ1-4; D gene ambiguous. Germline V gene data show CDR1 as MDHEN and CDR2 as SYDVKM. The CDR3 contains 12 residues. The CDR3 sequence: CASSFGREKLFF. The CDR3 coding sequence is TGTGCCAGCAGTTTTGGGAGAGAAAAGCTGTTTTTT.

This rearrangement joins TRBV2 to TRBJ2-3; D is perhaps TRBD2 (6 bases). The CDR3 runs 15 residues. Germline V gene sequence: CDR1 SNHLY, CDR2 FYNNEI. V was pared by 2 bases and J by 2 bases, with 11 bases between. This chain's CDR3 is CASSEWGLHTDTQYF. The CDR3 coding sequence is TGTGCCAGCAGTGAATGGGGACTCCACACAGATACGCAGTATTTT.

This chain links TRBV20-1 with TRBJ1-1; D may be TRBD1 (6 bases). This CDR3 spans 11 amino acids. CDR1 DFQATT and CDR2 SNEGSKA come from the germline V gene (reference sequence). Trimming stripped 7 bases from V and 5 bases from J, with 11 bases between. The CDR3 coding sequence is TGCAGTGTCGAGGGGGTGACTGAAGCTTTCTTT. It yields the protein CSVEGVTEAFF.

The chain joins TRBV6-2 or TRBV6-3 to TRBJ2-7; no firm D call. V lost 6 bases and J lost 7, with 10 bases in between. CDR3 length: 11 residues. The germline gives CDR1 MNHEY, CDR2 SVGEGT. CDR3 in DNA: TGTGCCAGCAGCCCCAGAGGAGAGCAGTACTTC. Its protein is CASSPRGEQYF.

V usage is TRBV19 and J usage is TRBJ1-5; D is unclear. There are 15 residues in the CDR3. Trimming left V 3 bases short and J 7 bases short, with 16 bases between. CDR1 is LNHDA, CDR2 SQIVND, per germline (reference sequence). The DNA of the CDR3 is TGTGCCAGTAGTATGTTTTCGGGTTCCAACCAGCCCCAGCATTTT. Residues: CASSMFSGSNQPQHF. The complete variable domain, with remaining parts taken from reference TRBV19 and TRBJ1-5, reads DGGITQSPKYLFRKEGQNVTLSCEQNLNHDAMYWYRQDPGQGLRLIYYSQIVNDFQKGDIAEGYSVSREKKESFPLTVTSAQKNPTAFYLCASSMFSGSNQPQHFGDGTRLSIL.

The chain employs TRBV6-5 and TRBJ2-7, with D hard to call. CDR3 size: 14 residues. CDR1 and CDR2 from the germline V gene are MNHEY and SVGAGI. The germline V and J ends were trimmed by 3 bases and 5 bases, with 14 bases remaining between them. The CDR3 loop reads CASSYRLSPDEQYF. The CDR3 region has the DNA TGTGCCAGCAGTTATCGACTGAGCCCCGACGAGCAGTACTTC.

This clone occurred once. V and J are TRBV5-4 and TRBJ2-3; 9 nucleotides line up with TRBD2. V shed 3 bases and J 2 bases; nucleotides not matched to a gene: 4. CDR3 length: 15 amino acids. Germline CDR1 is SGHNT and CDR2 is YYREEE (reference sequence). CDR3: CASSSTSGFTDTQYF. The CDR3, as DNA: TGTGCCAGCAGCTCGACTAGCGGCTTCACAGATACGCAGTATTTT.

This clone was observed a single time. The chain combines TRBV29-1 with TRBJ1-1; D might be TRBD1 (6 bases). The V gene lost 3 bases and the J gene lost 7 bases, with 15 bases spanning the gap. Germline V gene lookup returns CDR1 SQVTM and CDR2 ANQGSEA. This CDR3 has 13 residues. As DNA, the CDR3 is TGCAGCGTTGATCGGGGGGGCGAGGTTGAAGCTTTCTTT. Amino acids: CSVDRGGEVEAFF.

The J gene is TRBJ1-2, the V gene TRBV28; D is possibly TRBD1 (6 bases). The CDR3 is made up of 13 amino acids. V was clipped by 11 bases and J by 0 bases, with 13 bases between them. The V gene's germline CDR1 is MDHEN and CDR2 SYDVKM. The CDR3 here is CACLGGPNYGYTF. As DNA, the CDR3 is TGTGCCTGCCTGGGGGGGCCTAACTATGGCTACACCTTC.